This T cell receptor (beta chain) was sequenced during a study of cytomegalovirus exposure and HLA in healthy donors. The donors comprised healthy bone marrow donors. Regarding this clone: Its specificity is unknown.

General observations from the study: Most sequenced TCRs were rare (though some public TCRs occurred in many donors). A few CMV-associated chains were confirmed in vitro to be specific for CMV antigens.

Primers: 60 Vbeta forward and 13 Jbeta reverse. Data came from immunoSEQ multiplex PCR; TCRdb stores just in-frame clones and leaves some out. The sample contains 150,000 to 200,000 clones, 75% to 80% of which appear only once. The sequence was collected from a woman younger than 45 in good health and CMV-seropositive. The specimen was PBMCs.

In nucleotides, the CDR3 is TGTGCCAGTAGTATCAGGGGACCGAACTATGGCTACACCTTC. This sequence encodes CASSIRGPNYGYTF. The chain carries TRBV19 and TRBJ1-2; possibly TRBD1 for D (6 bases). CDR3 length equals 14 residues. V was pared by 3 bases and J by 2 bases, with 10 bases between. The germline CDR1 and CDR2 sequences are LNHDA and SQIVND (reference sequence).